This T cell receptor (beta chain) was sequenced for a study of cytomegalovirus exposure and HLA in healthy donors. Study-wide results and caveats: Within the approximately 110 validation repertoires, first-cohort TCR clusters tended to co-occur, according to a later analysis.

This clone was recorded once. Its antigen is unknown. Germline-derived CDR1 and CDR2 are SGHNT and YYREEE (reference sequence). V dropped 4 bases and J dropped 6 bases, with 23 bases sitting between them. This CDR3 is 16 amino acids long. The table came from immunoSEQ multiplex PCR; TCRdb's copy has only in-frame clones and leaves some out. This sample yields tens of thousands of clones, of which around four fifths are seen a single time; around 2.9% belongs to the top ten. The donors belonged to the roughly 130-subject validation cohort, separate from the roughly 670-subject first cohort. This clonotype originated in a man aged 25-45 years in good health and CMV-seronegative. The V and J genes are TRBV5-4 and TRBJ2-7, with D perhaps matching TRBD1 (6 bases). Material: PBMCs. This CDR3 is CASSLRQAVIPSEQYF. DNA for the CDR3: TGTGCCAGCAGCCTCCGACAGGCTGTTATCCCCAGCGAGCAGTACTTC.